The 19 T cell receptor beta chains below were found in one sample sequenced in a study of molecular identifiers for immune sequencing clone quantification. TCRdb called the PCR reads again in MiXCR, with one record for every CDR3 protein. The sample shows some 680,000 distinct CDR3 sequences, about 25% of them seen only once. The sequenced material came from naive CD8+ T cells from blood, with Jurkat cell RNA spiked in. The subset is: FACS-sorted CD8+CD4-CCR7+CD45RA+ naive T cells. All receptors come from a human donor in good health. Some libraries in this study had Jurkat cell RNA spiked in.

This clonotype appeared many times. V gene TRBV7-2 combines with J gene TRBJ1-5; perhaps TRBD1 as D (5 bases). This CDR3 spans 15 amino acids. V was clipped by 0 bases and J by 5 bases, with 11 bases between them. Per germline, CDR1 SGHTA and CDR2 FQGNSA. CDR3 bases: TGTGCCAGCAGCTTAGCCTGGGGGGGGTATCAGCCCCAGCATTTT. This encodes CASSLAWGGYQPQHF.

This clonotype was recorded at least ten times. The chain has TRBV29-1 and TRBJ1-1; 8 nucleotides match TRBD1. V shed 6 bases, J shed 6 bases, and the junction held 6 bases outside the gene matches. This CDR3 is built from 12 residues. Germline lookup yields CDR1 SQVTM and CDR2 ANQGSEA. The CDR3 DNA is TGCAGCGTGCACCCGGGACAGGCTGAAGCTTTCTTT. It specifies CSVHPGQAEAFF.

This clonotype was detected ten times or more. The CDR3 region has the DNA TGTGCCAGCAGCTTAGGCAGGGGCTCGGGTGAGCAGTACTTC. The encoded protein is CASSLGRGSGEQYF. The V call is TRBV13, the J call TRBJ2-7, with D possibly being TRBD1 (6 bases). The CDR3 consists of 14 residues. The V gene's germline CDR1 is PRHDT and CDR2 FYEKMQ (reference sequence). The V and J ends lost 0 bases and 7 bases respectively, with 13 bases between them.

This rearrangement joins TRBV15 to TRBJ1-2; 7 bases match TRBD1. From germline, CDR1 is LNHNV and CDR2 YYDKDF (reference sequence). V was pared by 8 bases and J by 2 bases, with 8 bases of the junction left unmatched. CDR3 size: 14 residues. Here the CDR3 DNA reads TGTGCCACCCGAATACCGGGACAGAACTATGGCTACACCTTC. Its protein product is CATRIPGQNYGYTF.

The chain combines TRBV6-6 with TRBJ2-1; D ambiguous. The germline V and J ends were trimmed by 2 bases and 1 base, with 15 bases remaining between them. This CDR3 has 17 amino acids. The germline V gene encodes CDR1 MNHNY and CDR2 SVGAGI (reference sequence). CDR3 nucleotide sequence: TGTGCCAGCAGTTACGATGTCTGGGAATCGTCCTACAATGAGCAGTTCTTC. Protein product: CASSYDVWESSYNEQFF.

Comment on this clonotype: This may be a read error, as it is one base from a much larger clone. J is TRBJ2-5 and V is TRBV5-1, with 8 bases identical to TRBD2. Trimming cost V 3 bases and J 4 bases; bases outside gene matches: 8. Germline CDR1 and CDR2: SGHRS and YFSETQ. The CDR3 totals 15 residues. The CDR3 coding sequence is TGCGCCAGCAGCTCCCGGACTAGCAGGCGAGAGACCCAGTACTTC. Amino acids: CASSSRTSRRETQYF.

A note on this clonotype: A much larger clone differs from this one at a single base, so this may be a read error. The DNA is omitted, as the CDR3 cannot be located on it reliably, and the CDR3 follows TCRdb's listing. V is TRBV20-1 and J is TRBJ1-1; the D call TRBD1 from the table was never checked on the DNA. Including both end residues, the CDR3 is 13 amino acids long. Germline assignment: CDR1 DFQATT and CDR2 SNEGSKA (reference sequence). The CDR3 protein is CSCWGAGSTEALF.

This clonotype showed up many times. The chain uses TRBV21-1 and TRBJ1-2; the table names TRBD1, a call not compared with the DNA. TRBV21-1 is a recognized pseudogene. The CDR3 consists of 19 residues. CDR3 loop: CASSKAYRTPVVMEYGYTF. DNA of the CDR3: TGTGCCAGCAGCAAAGCTTACAGGACGCCGGTAGTTATGGAATATGGCTACACCTTC.

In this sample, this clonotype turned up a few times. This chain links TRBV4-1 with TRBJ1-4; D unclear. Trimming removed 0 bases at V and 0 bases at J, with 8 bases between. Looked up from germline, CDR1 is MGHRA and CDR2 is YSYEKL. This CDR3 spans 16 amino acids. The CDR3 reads CASSQDPATTNEKLFF. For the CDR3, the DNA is TGCGCCAGCAGCCAAGACCCGGCGACAACTAATGAAAAACTGTTTTTT.

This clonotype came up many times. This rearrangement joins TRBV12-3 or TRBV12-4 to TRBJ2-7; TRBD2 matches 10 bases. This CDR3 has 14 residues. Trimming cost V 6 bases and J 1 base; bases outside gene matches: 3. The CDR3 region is CASSGLADSYEQYF. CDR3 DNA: TGTGCCAGCAGCGGACTAGCGGATTCCTACGAGCAGTACTTC.

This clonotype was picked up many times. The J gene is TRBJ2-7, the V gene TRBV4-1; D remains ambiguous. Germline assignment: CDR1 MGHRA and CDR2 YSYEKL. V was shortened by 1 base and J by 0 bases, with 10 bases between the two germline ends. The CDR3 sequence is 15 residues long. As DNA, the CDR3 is TGCGCCAGCAGCCAAGGTGCAGGAAACTCCTACGAGCAGTACTTC. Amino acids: CASSQGAGNSYEQYF.

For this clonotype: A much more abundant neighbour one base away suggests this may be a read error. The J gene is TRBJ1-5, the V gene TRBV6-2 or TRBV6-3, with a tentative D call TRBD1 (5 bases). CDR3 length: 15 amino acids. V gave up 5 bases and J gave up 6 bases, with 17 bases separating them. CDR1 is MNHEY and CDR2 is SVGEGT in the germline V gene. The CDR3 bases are TGTGCCAGCAGTCTACGGGCAGGGAGCGCTCAGCCCCAGCATTTT. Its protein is CASSLRAGSAQPQHF.

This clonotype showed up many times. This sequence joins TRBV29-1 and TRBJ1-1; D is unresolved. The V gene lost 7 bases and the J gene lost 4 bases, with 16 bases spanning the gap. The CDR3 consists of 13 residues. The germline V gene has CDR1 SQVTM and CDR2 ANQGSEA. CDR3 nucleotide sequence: TGCAGCGCTTTCCCCGCCAGGAGCACTGAAGCTTTCTTT. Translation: CSAFPARSTEAFF.

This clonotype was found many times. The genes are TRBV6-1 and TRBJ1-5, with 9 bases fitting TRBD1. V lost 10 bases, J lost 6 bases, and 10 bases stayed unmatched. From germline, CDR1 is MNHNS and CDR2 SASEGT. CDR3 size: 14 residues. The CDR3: CATKRTGAGQPQHF. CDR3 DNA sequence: TGTGCCACCAAAAGGACAGGGGCGGGTCAGCCCCAGCATTTT.

The CDR3 loop reads CSAADYNEQFF. The CDR3 DNA reads TGCAGTGCGGCAGACTACAATGAGCAGTTCTTC. The chain couples TRBV20-1 to TRBJ2-1, with D unresolved. With 6 bases removed from V and 3 bases from J, the gap between germline ends came to 6 bases. CDR3 length equals 11 residues. The germline V gene encodes CDR1 DFQATT and CDR2 SNEGSKA (reference sequence).

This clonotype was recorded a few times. This CDR3 reads CASSPNRMREQYF. The CDR3 DNA is TGCGCCAGCAGCCCCAACCGCATGAGGGAGCAGTACTTC. The chain combines TRBV4-1 with TRBJ2-7; D gene uncertain. This CDR3 comprises 13 residues. Trimming cost V 4 bases and J 7 bases, with 14 bases left between them. CDR1 and CDR2 from the germline V gene are MGHRA and YSYEKL.

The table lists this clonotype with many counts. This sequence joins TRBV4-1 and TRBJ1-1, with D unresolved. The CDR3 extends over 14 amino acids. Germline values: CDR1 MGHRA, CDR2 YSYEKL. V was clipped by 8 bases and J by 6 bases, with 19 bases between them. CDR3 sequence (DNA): TGCGCCAGCGGGCGGGATTCCCATCGTCCTGAAGCTTTCTTT. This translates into CASGRDSHRPEAFF.

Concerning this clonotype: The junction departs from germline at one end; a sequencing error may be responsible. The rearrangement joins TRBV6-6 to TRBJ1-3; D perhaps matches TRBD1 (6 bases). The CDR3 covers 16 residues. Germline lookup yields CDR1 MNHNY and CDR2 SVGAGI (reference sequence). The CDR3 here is CAGSPAGGGPGNTIYF. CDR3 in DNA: TGTGCCGGCAGCCCCGCCGGAGGGGGACCTGGAAACACCATATATTTT.

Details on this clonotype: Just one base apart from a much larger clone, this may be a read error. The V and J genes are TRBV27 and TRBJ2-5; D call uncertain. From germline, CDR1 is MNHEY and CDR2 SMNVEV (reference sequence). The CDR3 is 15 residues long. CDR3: CACSPGPVEKETQYF. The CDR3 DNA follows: TGTGCCTGCAGTCCCGGCCCGGTGGAAAAGGAGACCCAGTACTTC.